These T cell receptor beta chains were read from a single sample in a study of T cells in Graves' hyperthyroidism and ophthalmopathy. TCRdb re-derived calls from the multiplex PCR reads in MiXCR, one entry per CDR3 protein. The sample has over 500,000 distinct CDR3 sequences, 17% seen once; the top ten hold 15% to 20%. The sequencing sample was made of blood. The source of these receptors is a woman under 30 with Graves' ophthalmopathy. Both conserved end residues are part of each CDR3. D genes are given only for firm matches. Clone size is not always given. Where it is, it says once, few, many or a class for expanded clones.

TRBV12-5	TRBJ2-3	few	TRBD2	CASGPGTSGRTDTQYF	TGTGCTAGTGGTCCCGGGACTAGCGGACGCACAGATACGCAGTATTTT
TRBV5-7	TRBJ1-1	few	TRBD1	CASSKGTGGGGTEAFF	TGTGCCAGCAGCAAAGGCACAGGGGGAGGGGGCACTGAAGCTTTCTTT
TRBV28	TRBJ2-2	-	-	CASSLYLGRENTGELFF	TGTGCCAGCAGTTTATACCTTGGCAGGGAGAACACCGGGGAGCTGTTTTTT
TRBV6-2/TRBV6-3	TRBJ2-7	many	-	CASTSGDYTYEQYF	TGTGCCAGCACCTCCGGCGACTACACATACGAGCAGTACTTC
TRBV5-6	TRBJ1-6	-	-	CASSLEQGKSPLHF	TGTGCCAGCAGCTTGGAACAGGGAAAGTCACCCCTCCACTTT
TRBV29-1	TRBJ1-1	-	-	CSVEWRATEAFF	TGCAGCGTTGAGTGGAGGGCCACTGAAGCTTTCTTT
TRBV30	TRBJ2-2	many	TRBD2	CASSGGGLFF	TGTGCCTCCTCGGGGGGGGGGCTGTTTTTT
TRBV30	TRBJ2-2	many	-	CAWSVLVAPKLFF	TGTGCCTGGAGTGTACTGGTGGCACCCAAGCTGTTTTTT
TRBV7-2	TRBJ2-5	-	TRBD2	CASSLAGTSGSFQETQYF	TGTGCCAGCAGCTTAGCCGGGACTAGCGGGAGTTTCCAAGAGACCCAGTACTTC
TRBV28	TRBJ1-1	-	-	CASSLLGRLNTEAFF	TGTGCCAGCAGTTTATTAGGCCGGTTGAACACTGAAGCTTTCTTT
TRBV9	TRBJ2-3	-	TRBD2	CASSVDDSGGTDTQYF	TGTGCCAGCAGCGTAGATGATAGCGGGGGCACAGATACGCAGTATTTT
TRBV7-9	TRBJ2-3	-	TRBD1	CANTVAGTDPRADTQYF	TGTGCCAACACCGTTGCCGGGACAGACCCTCGTGCAGATACGCAGTATTTT
TRBV5-1	TRBJ2-1	many	-	CASSLTTGTINGGEQFF	TGCGCCAGCAGCTTAACTACCGGGACAATAAATGGGGGTGAGCAGTTCTTC
TRBV20-1	TRBJ1-6	few	TRBD1	CSARTGVSYNSPLHF	TGCAGTGCGAGGACAGGGGTTTCCTATAATTCACCCCTCCACTTT
TRBV5-1	TRBJ2-3	many	TRBD1	CASSRGQGDADTQYF	TGCGCCAGCAGCCGGGGACAGGGTGACGCAGATACGCAGTATTTT
TRBV28	TRBJ2-1	-	-	CASSPPSTSNEQFF	TGTGCCAGCAGTCCCCCATCTACTAGCAATGAGCAGTTCTTC
TRBV27	TRBJ1-1	medium-sized	-	CASQTTENTEAFF	TGTGCCTCACAGACGACAGAGAACACTGAAGCTTTCTTT
TRBV7-9	TRBJ2-1	-	TRBD1	CASSFIQGALNEQFF	TGTGCCAGCAGCTTTATACAGGGGGCTCTGAATGAGCAGTTCTTC
TRBV20-1	TRBJ2-3	many	-	CSAQAWSTDTQYF	TGCAGTGCTCAGGCGTGGAGCACAGATACGCAGTATTTT
TRBV29-1	TRBJ2-7	-	-	CSVDFDTSYEQYF	TGCAGCGTAGACTTCGACACCTCCTACGAGCAGTACTTC
TRBV28	TRBJ2-7	-	TRBD1	CASSSGQGILGGYEQYF	TGTGCCAGCAGTTCGGGACAGGGGATTTTGGGGGGCTACGAGCAGTACTTC
TRBV11-2	TRBJ2-3	many	-	CASSFWGTADTQYF	TGTGCCAGCAGCTTTTGGGGGACTGCAGATACGCAGTATTTT
TRBV20-1	TRBJ1-5	-	-	CSASGRVNQPQHF	TGCAGTGCTAGTGGGAGGGTCAATCAGCCCCAGCATTTT
TRBV2	TRBJ1-2	-	-	CASSRTRRNYGYTF	TGTGCCAGCAGTCGTACCAGGAGGAACTATGGCTACACCTTC
TRBV11-2	TRBJ2-7	-	TRBD2	CASTWGGTSGSYEQCF	TGTGCCAGCACCTGGGGCGGGACTAGCGGTTCCTACGAGCAGTGCTTC
TRBV5-6	TRBJ2-7	-	TRBD1	CASSYPQGTYEQYF	TGTGCCAGCAGCTACCCACAGGGGACCTACGAGCAGTACTTC
TRBV7-9	TRBJ2-1	-	-	CASSLRWGDEQFF	TGTGCCAGCAGCTTACGGTGGGGGGATGAGCAGTTCTTC
TRBV12-3/TRBV12-4	TRBJ1-2	many	-	CASSPNPQAIRSYGYTF	TGTGCCAGCAGTCCCAACCCACAGGCGATTAGATCCTATGGCTACACCTTC
TRBV27	TRBJ1-6	few	TRBD1	CASSLLGTGSYSPLHF	TGTGCCAGCAGTTTATTAGGGACAGGATCATATTCACCCCTCCACTTT
TRBV19	TRBJ1-1	few	-	CATQGNTEAFF	TGTGCCACTCAGGGGAACACTGAAGCTTTCTTT
TRBV20-1	TRBJ2-2	few	TRBD2	CSAAGGVGTGELFF	TGCAGTGCGGCGGGGGGGGTAGGCACCGGGGAGCTGTTTTTT
TRBV7-9	TRBJ1-1	many	-	CASSLDFNTEAFF	TGTGCCAGCAGCTTGGATTTTAACACTGAAGCTTTCTTT
TRBV18	TRBJ1-1	many	-	CASSPQGPTEAFF	TGTGCCAGCTCACCTCAGGGTCCCACTGAAGCTTTCTTT
TRBV6-1	TRBJ1-2	-	-	CTISLSGAAQGYTF	TGTACCATAAGCTTGTCAGGGGCCGCGCAGGGCTACACCTTC
TRBV3-1	TRBJ1-2	many	-	CASSQESGVGGYTF	TGTGCCAGCAGCCAAGAATCAGGGGTGGGGGGCTACACCTTC
TRBV12-3/TRBV12-4	TRBJ1-1	many	-	CASSFLSVNTEAFF	TGTGCCAGCAGTTTTTTGTCGGTGAACACTGAAGCTTTCTTT
TRBV7-8	TRBJ2-1	many	TRBD2	CASSPWASRLAGGMSSYNEQFF	TGTGCCAGCAGCCCGTGGGCCAGTCGGCTAGCGGGAGGGATGAGCTCCTACAATGAGCAGTTCTTC
TRBV6-1	TRBJ2-7	few	-	CASSVSAREQYF	TGTGCCAGCAGTGTATCGGCTCGCGAGCAGTACTTC
TRBV30	TRBJ1-1	many	TRBD1	CAWMRGGVTEAFF	TGTGCCTGGATGAGAGGGGGCGTCACTGAAGCTTTCTTT
TRBV11-2	TRBJ1-6	few	-	CASSAGRGNSPLHF	TGTGCCAGCAGCGCAGGACGGGGAAATTCACCCCTCCACTTT
TRBV19	TRBJ2-1	few	TRBD1	CASRDRGRENEQFF	TGTGCCAGTAGAGACAGGGGGCGCGAAAATGAGCAGTTCTTC
TRBV19	TRBJ1-5	-	-	CASGIRFWGNQPQHF	TGTGCCAGTGGTATAAGGTTCTGGGGGAATCAGCCCCAGCATTTT
TRBV11-3	TRBJ2-2	few	-	CASSPLMNRLTGELFF	TGTGCCAGCAGCCCCCTTATGAACAGGTTGACCGGGGAGCTGTTTTTT
TRBV28	TRBJ1-2	many	-	CASSFGNNYGYTF	TGTGCCAGCAGTTTCGGAAATAACTATGGCTACACCTTC
TRBV7-9	TRBJ2-7	-	-	CASSPPGRGSYEQYF	TGTGCCAGCAGCCCCCCTGGGCGGGGCTCCTACGAGCAGTACTTC